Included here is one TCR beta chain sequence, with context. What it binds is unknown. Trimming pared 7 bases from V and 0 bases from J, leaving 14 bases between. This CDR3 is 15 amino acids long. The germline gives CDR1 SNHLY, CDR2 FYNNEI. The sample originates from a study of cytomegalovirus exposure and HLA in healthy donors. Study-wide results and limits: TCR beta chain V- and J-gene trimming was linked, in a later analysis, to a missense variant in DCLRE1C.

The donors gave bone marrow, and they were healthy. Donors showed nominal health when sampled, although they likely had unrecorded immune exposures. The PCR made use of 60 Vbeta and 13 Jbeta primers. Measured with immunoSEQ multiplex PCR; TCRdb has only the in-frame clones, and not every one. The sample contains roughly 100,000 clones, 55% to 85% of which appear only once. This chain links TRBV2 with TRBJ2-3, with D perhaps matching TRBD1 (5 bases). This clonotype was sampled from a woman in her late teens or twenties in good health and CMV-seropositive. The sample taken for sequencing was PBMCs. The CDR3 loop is CASKLDSSSTDTQYF. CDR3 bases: TGTGCCAGCAAGCTCGACAGTTCTAGCACAGATACGCAGTATTTT.